These 2 T cell receptor beta chains share one sample of origin, sequenced in a study of cytomegalovirus exposure and HLA in healthy donors. PCR employed 60 Vbeta and 13 Jbeta primers. Produced via immunoSEQ multiplex PCR; TCRdb's table is partial and in-frame only. The repertoire holds approximately 170,000 clones, with roughly 79% as singletons. The source material was PBMCs. The receptors shown here come from a woman between 40 and 55 years old in good health and CMV-seronegative.

The rearrangement joins TRBV18 to TRBJ1-1; D is possibly TRBD1 (6 bases). The ends were cut back, 3 bases at V and 5 bases at J, with 10 bases in the middle. Germline loops: CDR1 KGHSH, CDR2 LQKENI. This CDR3 contains 13 residues. The CDR3 loop reads CASSPTGQTEAFF. The CDR3, as DNA: TGTGCCAGCTCACCCACGGGACAAACTGAAGCTTTCTTT.

The J gene is TRBJ2-1, the V gene TRBV6-1; TRBD2 matches at 7 bases. The CDR3 spans 15 residues. Germline V gene lookup returns CDR1 MNHNS and CDR2 SASEGT. J lost 9 bases, V lost 5 bases, and 13 bases had no gene match. The CDR3 coding sequence is TGTGCCAGCAGTCTTTGGGGGGAGGGCCCGCGTGAGCAGTTCTTC. Translating it yields CASSLWGEGPREQFF.